Presented here are 26 T cell receptor beta chains from one specimen sequenced in a study of T cell responses to AZD1222 COVID-19 vaccine. TCRdb's copy holds only in-frame clones and misses some; the assay was immunoSEQ multiplex PCR. The sample has 130,000 to 150,000 clones, about 93% seen once; the top ten hold about 3%. This sample comprised peripheral blood, obtained on day 0 of MenACWY control vaccination. Receptor source: an adult in good health.

This clone has only one observation. This CDR3 reads CATQDRGNQPQHF. For the CDR3, the DNA is TGTGCCACCCAGGACAGGGGCAATCAGCCCCAGCATTTT. The chain is built from TRBV2 and TRBJ1-5; the match to TRBD1 covers 8 bases. Germline-derived CDR1 and CDR2 are SNHLY and FYNNEI. This CDR3 contains 13 residues. J lost 2 bases, V lost 10 bases, and 4 bases had no gene match.

The chain employs TRBV20-1 and TRBJ2-7, with D uncertain. The CDR3 runs 12 residues. Trimming took 3 bases from V and 4 from J, leaving 10 bases between them. The germline gives CDR1 DFQATT, CDR2 SNEGSKA (reference sequence). CDR3 nucleotides: TGCAGTGCTAGTCTCCGTGGTTACGAGCAGTACTTC. Its protein is CSASLRGYEQYF.

The chain has TRBV4-2 and TRBJ1-1; D uncertain. Germline-derived CDR1 and CDR2 are LGHNA and YNFKEQ. Trimming took 0 bases from V and 4 from J, leaving 9 bases between them. This CDR3 contains 14 residues. DNA of the CDR3: TGTGCCAGCAGCCAAGATCCCACGGGCACTGAAGCTTTCTTT. Translated, it gives CASSQDPTGTEAFF.

V usage is TRBV28 and J usage is TRBJ1-2; 7 bases map to TRBD1. Germline values: CDR1 MDHEN, CDR2 SYDVKM. CDR3 length equals 13 residues. Trimming at V came to 6 bases and at J to 3 bases, leaving 4 bases not matched to a gene. CDR3 DNA sequence: TGTGCCAGCAGGGTGGACAGGCACTATGGCTACACCTTC. It codes for CASRVDRHYGYTF.

The chain uses TRBV11-2 and TRBJ2-5; 7 bases align to TRBD2. Germline V gives CDR1 SGHAT, CDR2 FQNNGV. J was trimmed by 3 bases and V by 3 bases; bases with no gene match: 1. The length of the CDR3 is 13 residues. The CDR3 DNA is TGTGCCAGCAGCTTCGGGGGGAAAGAGACCCAGTACTTC. This encodes CASSFGGKETQYF.

V is TRBV5-1 and J is TRBJ2-3; the D gene is possibly TRBD2 (6 bases). Germline-derived CDR1 and CDR2 are SGHRS and YFSETQ. This CDR3 region has 19 residues. Trimming pared 0 bases from V and 1 base from J, leaving 21 bases between. This chain's CDR3 is CASSLVTGRAGSGTDTQYF. The DNA for the CDR3 is TGCGCCAGCAGCTTGGTCACGGGGCGGGCCGGGAGTGGCACAGATACGCAGTATTTT.

V is TRBV4-2 and J is TRBJ2-7, with a possible D match to TRBD2 (5 bases). Germline CDR1 reads LGHNA; CDR2 reads YNFKEQ. V lost 3 bases, J lost 5 bases, and 17 bases lay in between. The CDR3 is 15 amino acids. In nucleotides, the CDR3 is TGTGCCAGCAGCCACCTGACGGGTAGCGTCCACGAGCAGTACTTC. This gives the protein CASSHLTGSVHEQYF.

This clone was detected only once. The chain links TRBV5-6 to TRBJ2-7, with D tentatively TRBD2 (5 bases). CDR3 length equals 16 residues. V was pared by 1 base and J by 0 bases, with 14 bases between. Germline CDR1 reads SGHDT; CDR2 reads YYEEEE. CDR3 protein: CASSLIGSSPSYEQYF. The DNA of the CDR3 is TGTGCCAGCAGCTTGATTGGGTCTAGCCCCTCCTACGAGCAGTACTTC.

This clone was counted a few times. The chain joins TRBV10-3 to TRBJ1-3; TRBD1 matches at 11 bases. V dropped 6 bases and J dropped 1; count of bases not matched to a gene: 2. Germline V lookup: CDR1 ENHRY, CDR2 SYGVKD. CDR3 length equals 15 residues. CDR3 loop: CAIRGQGASGNTIYF. Here the CDR3 DNA reads TGTGCCATCAGAGGACAGGGGGCTTCTGGAAACACCATATATTTT.

V is TRBV28 and J is TRBJ2-1, with TRBD2 identical over 9 bases. Germline V gene data show CDR1 as MDHEN and CDR2 as SYDVKM. The length of the CDR3 is 16 residues. V shed 5 bases and J 9 bases; nucleotides not matched to a gene: 14. CDR3: CASSPGTSLLTSEQFF. The CDR3 coding sequence is TGTGCCAGCAGTCCAGGGACTAGCCTCCTTACTAGTGAGCAGTTCTTC.

This rearrangement joins TRBV6-1 to TRBJ2-7; D gene uncertain. V was shortened by 1 base and J by 0 bases, with 13 bases between the two germline ends. The V gene's germline CDR1 is MNHNS and CDR2 SASEGT. CDR3 length: 16 amino acids. CDR3 in amino acids: CASSEVDSSYSYEQYF. The CDR3 bases are TGTGCCAGCAGTGAAGTAGATAGCAGTTACTCCTACGAGCAGTACTTC.

This chain joins TRBV7-3 and TRBJ2-7; 10 nucleotides line up with TRBD2. In germline, CDR1 is SGHTA, CDR2 FQGTGA. Germline trimming cut 3 bases from V and 6 bases from J; bases unmatched to any gene: 2. The CDR3 totals 13 residues. The CDR3 DNA sequence: TGTGCCAGCAGCTTCTCTAGCGGGGGCGAGCAGTACTTC. It specifies CASSFSSGGEQYF.

This chain links TRBV28 with TRBJ1-3; a possible D gene is TRBD1 (6 bases). This CDR3 has 15 residues. CDR1 MDHEN and CDR2 SYDVKM come from the germline V gene. V gave up 4 bases and J gave up 4 bases, with 14 bases separating them. The CDR3 protein is CASSSTGGFGNTIYF. The DNA for the CDR3 is TGTGCCAGCAGTTCGACCGGGGGCTTCGGAAACACCATATATTTT.

The J gene is TRBJ2-3, the V gene TRBV4-2; TRBD2 matches 8 bases. The CDR3 loop spans 16 amino acids. J lost 0 bases, V lost 0 bases, and 2 bases had no gene match. The germline CDR1 and CDR2 sequences are LGHNA and YNFKEQ. Written as DNA, the CDR3 is TGTGCCAGCAGCCAAGATGCGGGGGGTAGCACAGATACGCAGTATTTT. Translation: CASSQDAGGSTDTQYF.

The CDR3 loop is CASSLAGGYEQYF. The CDR3 DNA is TGCGCCAGCAGCCTGGCTGGGGGCTACGAGCAGTACTTC. The chain recombines TRBV4-1 with TRBJ2-7, with D perhaps TRBD1 or TRBD2 (5 bases each). Germline CDR1 MGHRA, CDR2 YSYEKL. V was clipped by 4 bases and J by 3 bases, with 10 bases between them. The CDR3 length is 13 residues.

The rearrangement links TRBV6-5 to TRBJ1-2; D is undetermined. CDR1 and CDR2 (germline): MNHEY, SVGAGI. The CDR3 totals 13 residues. V lost 11 bases to trimming and J lost 0 bases, with 13 bases between them. The CDR3 region has the DNA TGTGCCGCAGAGGGAGTAACTAACTATGGCTACACCTTC. Protein sequence: CAAEGVTNYGYTF.

The V and J genes are TRBV6-5 and TRBJ1-2; maybe TRBD1 (5 bases). V lost 6 bases, J lost 8 bases, and 16 bases lay in between. Germline V lookup: CDR1 MNHEY, CDR2 SVGAGI. This CDR3 comprises 13 residues. The CDR3 sequence is CASSLGAGKGYTF. The DNA for the CDR3 is TGTGCCAGCAGCCTCGGGGCAGGGAAGGGCTACACCTTC.

The V and J genes are TRBV4-1 and TRBJ2-2; a possible D gene is TRBD1 (5 bases). The V end lost 2 bases, the J end lost 0 bases, and 10 bases lay between the germline ends. Per germline, CDR1 MGHRA and CDR2 YSYEKL. The CDR3 length is 16 residues. The CDR3 nucleotides are TGCGCCAGCAGCCAACCGACAGCTTCGAACACCGGGGAGCTGTTTTTT. It specifies CASSQPTASNTGELFF.

The rearrangement links TRBV2 to TRBJ1-6; no clear D. Germline V lookup: CDR1 SNHLY, CDR2 FYNNEI. The CDR3 totals 12 residues. The V end lost 6 bases, the J end lost 6 bases, and 6 bases lay between the germline ends. In DNA form, the CDR3 reads TGTGCCAGCAGGGAGGGTAATTCACCCCTCCACTTT. Translation: CASREGNSPLHF.

This rearrangement joins TRBV3-1 (or the pseudogene TRBV3-2) to TRBJ1-1; a weak D match, TRBD1 (5 bases). The CDR3 runs to 15 residues. The V end was cut by 8 bases, the J end by 5 bases, with 21 bases between. Germline CDR1 LGHDT, CDR2 YNNKEL (reference sequence). The CDR3 is CASQFSGGSKTEAFF. Here the CDR3 DNA reads TGTGCCAGCCAATTTAGCGGGGGGTCGAAAACTGAAGCTTTCTTT.

The J gene is TRBJ1-5, the V gene TRBV19, with D hard to call. V gave up 3 bases and J gave up 6 bases, with 12 bases separating them. The CDR3 runs to 14 residues. Germline lookup yields CDR1 LNHDA and CDR2 SQIVND (reference sequence). In DNA form, the CDR3 reads TGTGCCAGTAGTATGGTCGGGGTTTCTCAGCCCCAGCATTTT. It yields the protein CASSMVGVSQPQHF.

The chain links TRBV5-1 to TRBJ2-1, with 7 bases matching TRBD2. V lost 4 bases to trimming and J lost 10 bases; unmatched junction nucleotides: 17. This CDR3 has 16 amino acids. The germline CDR1 and CDR2 sequences are SGHRS and YFSETQ. The CDR3 region has the DNA TGCGCCAGCAGCCTCTCAGCCGGGACTACGTTTCGCGAGCAGTTCTTC. Amino acid sequence: CASSLSAGTTFREQFF.

The chain has TRBV28 and TRBJ1-1; 7 bases agree with TRBD1. J gave up 5 bases and V 6 bases, and 6 bases lay outside the gene matches. Looked up from germline, CDR1 is MDHEN and CDR2 is SYDVKM. The CDR3 length is 13 residues. CDR3 sequence (DNA): TGTGCCAGCAGCCTCAGGGGGTGGACTGAAGCTTTCTTT. It encodes CASSLRGWTEAFF.

The chain employs TRBV7-3 and TRBJ2-1; 8 positions match TRBD2. From germline, CDR1 is SGHTA and CDR2 FQGTGA. The V segment lost 1 base and the J segment 5 bases; nucleotides outside the gene matches: 13. The CDR3 is made up of 18 amino acids. The CDR3 reads CASSLRAGVEERDNEQFF. DNA for the CDR3: TGTGCCAGCAGCTTAAGAGCGGGGGTTGAAGAAAGGGACAATGAGCAGTTCTTC.

This chain uses TRBV5-1 with TRBJ2-5; TRBD2 matches at 8 bases. J lost 2 bases, V lost 0 bases, and 12 bases had no gene match. There are 18 residues in the CDR3. Germline V lookup: CDR1 SGHRS, CDR2 YFSETQ. The CDR3 loop reads CASSLAGLAGGGQETQYF. CDR3 DNA sequence: TGCGCCAGCAGCTTGGCCGGACTGGCGGGGGGCGGACAAGAGACCCAGTACTTC.

J is TRBJ2-3 and V is TRBV27; tentative D call: TRBD2 (5 bases). The germline CDR1 and CDR2 sequences are MNHEY and SMNVEV (reference sequence). The CDR3 loop spans 16 amino acids. Trimming left V 2 bases short and J 0 bases short, with 12 bases between. CDR3 loop: CASSLRSRTSTDTQYF. The CDR3 nucleotides are TGTGCCAGCAGTTTAAGGTCTAGGACTAGCACAGATACGCAGTATTTT.